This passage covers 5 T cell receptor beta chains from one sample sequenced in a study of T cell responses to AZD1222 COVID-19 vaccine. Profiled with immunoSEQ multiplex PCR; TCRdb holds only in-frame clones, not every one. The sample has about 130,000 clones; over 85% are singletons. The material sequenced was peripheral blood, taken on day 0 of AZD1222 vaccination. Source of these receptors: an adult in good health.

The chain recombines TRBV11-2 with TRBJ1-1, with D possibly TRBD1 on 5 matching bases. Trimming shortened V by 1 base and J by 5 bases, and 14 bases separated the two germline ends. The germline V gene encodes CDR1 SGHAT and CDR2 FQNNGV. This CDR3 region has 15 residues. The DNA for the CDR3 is TGTGCCAGCAGCTTAGGCCGAGGAGGGGTGACTGAAGCTTTCTTT. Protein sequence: CASSLGRGGVTEAFF.

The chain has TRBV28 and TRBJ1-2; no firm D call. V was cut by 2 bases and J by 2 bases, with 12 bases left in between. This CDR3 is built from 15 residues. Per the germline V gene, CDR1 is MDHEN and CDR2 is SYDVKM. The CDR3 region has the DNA TGTGCCAGCAGTTTAAGGCCGAACCTGAACTATGGCTACACCTTC. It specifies CASSLRPNLNYGYTF.

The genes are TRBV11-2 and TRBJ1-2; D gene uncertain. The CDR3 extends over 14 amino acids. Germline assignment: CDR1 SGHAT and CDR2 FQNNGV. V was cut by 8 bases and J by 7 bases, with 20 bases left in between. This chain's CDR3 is CASYYFGSRGGYTF. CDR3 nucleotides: TGTGCCAGCTACTATTTCGGCAGCCGTGGTGGCTACACCTTC.

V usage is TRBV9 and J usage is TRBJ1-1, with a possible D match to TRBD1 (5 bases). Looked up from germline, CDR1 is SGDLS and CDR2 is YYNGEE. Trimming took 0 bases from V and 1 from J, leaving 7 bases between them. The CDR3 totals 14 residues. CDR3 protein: CASSVAGSNTEAFF. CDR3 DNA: TGTGCCAGCAGCGTAGCAGGGTCGAACACTGAAGCTTTCTTT.

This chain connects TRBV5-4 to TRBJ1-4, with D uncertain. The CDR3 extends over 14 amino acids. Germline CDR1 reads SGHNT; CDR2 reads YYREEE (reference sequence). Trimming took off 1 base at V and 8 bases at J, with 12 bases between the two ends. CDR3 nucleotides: TGTGCCAGCAGCTTGCCGGTGGAGTGGGAAAAACTGTTTTTT. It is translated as CASSLPVEWEKLFF.